The present T cell receptor beta chain was sequenced within a study of blood T cell repertoires in COVID-19. Study as a whole: Samples of COVID-19 (acute and convalescent) were obtained from the United States, Italy and Spain. Sources were T cells, B-cell-depleted T cells, or PBMCs; the material itself was cDNA or gDNA.

This clone was picked up many times. Methods used by the authors: Amplification of reference gene primers was used by the study to estimate nucleated cell counts. Here immunoSEQ multiplex PCR was the method, and the copy in TCRdb shows in-frame clones only, minus some. The V and J calls and clone size were taken over from that table, and D and trimming were inferred from the DNA. The table includes 150,000 to 200,000 clones, approximately 86% detected once. Germline values: CDR1 SGDLS, CDR2 YYNGEE. This CDR3 contains 15 residues. Trimming stripped 0 bases from V and 2 bases from J, with 11 bases between.

The J gene is TRBJ1-2, the V gene TRBV9; no clear D. Sequencing input: peripheral blood. The source is an older man with acute or convalescent COVID-19. CDR3 loop: CASSVEDRQNYGYTF. For the CDR3, the DNA is TGTGCCAGCAGCGTAGAAGACCGACAAAACTATGGCTACACCTTC.